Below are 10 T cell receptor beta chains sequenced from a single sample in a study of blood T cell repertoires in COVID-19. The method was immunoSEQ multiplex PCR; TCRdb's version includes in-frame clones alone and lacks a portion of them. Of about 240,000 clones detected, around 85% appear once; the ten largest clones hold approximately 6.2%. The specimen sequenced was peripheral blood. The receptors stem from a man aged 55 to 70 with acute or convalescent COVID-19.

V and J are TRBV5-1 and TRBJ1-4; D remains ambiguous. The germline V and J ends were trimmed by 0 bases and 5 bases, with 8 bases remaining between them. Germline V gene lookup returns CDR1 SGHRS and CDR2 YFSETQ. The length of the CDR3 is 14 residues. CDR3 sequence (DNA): TGCGCCAGCAGCTTGGGGCGGGTAAATGAAAAACTGTTTTTT. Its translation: CASSLGRVNEKLFF.

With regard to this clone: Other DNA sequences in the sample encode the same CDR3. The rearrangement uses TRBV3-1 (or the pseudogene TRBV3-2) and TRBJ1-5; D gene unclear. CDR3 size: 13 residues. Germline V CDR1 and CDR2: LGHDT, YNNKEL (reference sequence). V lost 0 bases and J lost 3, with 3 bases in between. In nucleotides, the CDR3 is TGTGCCAGCAGCCAAGATCTCAATCAGCCCCAGCATTTT. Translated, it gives CASSQDLNQPQHF.

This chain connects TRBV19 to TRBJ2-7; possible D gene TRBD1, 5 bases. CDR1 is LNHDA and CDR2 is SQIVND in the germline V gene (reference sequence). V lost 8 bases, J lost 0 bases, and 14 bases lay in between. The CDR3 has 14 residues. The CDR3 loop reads CASGASRSSYEQYF. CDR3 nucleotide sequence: TGTGCCAGTGGGGCCTCTCGGAGCTCCTACGAGCAGTACTTC.

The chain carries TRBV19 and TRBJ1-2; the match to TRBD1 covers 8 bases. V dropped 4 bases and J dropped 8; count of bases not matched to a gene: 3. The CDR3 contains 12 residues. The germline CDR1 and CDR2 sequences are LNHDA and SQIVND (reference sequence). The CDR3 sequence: CASSTGQGGYTF. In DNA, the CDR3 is TGTGCCAGTAGTACTGGACAGGGAGGCTACACCTTC.

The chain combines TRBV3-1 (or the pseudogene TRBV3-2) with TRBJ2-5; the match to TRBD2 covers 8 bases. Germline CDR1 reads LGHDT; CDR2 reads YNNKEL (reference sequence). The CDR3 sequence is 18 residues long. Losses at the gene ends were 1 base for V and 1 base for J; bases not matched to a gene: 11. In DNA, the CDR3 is TGTGCCAGCAGCCAAGGACCCCGGGAACTAGCGGTCCAAGAGACCCAGTACTTC. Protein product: CASSQGPRELAVQETQYF.

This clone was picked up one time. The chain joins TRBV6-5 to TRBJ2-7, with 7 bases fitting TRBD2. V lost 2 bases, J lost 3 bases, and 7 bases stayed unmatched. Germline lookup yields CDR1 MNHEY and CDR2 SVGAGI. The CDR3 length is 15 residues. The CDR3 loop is CASSYGGGAYYEQYF. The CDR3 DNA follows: TGTGCCAGCAGTTACGGGGGAGGGGCTTACTACGAGCAGTACTTC.

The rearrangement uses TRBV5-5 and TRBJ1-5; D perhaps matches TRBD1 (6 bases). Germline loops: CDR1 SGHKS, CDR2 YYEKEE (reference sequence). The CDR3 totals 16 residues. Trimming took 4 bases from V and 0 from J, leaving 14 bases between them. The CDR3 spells CASSPTGTLSNQPQHF. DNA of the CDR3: TGTGCCAGCAGCCCGACCGGGACACTTAGCAATCAGCCCCAGCATTTT.

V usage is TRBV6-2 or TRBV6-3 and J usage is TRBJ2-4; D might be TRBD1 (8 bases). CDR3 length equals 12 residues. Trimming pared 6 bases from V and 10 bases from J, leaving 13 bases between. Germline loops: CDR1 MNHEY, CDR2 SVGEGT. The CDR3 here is CASSKQGGIQYF. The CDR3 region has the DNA TGTGCCAGCAGCAAACAGGGGGGGATTCAGTACTTC.

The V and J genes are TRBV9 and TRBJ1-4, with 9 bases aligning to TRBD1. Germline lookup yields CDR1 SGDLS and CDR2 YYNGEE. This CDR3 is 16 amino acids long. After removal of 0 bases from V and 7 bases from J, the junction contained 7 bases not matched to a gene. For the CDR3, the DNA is TGTGCCAGCAGCGTAGAACAGGGGGCACGCAGTGAAAAACTGTTTTTT. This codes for CASSVEQGARSEKLFF.

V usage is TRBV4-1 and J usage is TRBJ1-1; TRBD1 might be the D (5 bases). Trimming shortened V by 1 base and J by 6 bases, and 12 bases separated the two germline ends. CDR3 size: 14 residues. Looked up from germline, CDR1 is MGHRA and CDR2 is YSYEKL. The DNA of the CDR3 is TGCGCCAGCAGCCAAGTACAGGTCGGGCCTGAAGCTTTCTTT. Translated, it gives CASSQVQVGPEAFF.